These T cell receptor beta chains were read from a single sample in a study of PD-L1 blockade in urothelial cancer. This table comes from immunoSEQ multiplex PCR, and its TCRdb copy is limited to in-frame clones, with some not included. The sample holds more than 50,000 clones; roughly 79% are singletons and the top ten take about 2.9%. The starting material was PBMCs, obtained around atezolizumab (anti-PD-L1) treatment. The receptor set was obtained from a man aged 70-80 years with urothelial cancer. Both conserved end residues are part of each CDR3. A D gene is named only where the DNA matches it firmly. Expanded clones get a size class; other rows say once, few or many, or leave the size out.

abundance: NA; j_gene: TRBJ1-5; d_gene: NA; v_gene: TRBV28; CDR3nt: TGTGCCAGCAGTCCCCGGGAGGACCCCATCAATCAGCCCCAGCATTTT; CDR3aa: CASSPREDPINQPQHF
abundance: NA; j_gene: TRBJ1-5; d_gene: NA; v_gene: TRBV18; CDR3nt: TGTGCCAGCTCACCAAGTGAAGGGGGTCCCCAGCATTTT; CDR3aa: CASSPSEGGPQHF
abundance: NA; j_gene: TRBJ1-5; d_gene: NA; v_gene: TRBV19; CDR3nt: TGTGCCAGTAGTCCAAGAGATCAGCCCCAGCATTTT; CDR3aa: CASSPRDQPQHF
abundance: NA; j_gene: TRBJ1-2; d_gene: NA; v_gene: TRBV6-5; CDR3nt: TGTGCCAGCAGTTACCTTTTCAGGGGTGCTAACTATGGCTACACCTTC; CDR3aa: CASSYLFRGANYGYTF
abundance: NA; j_gene: TRBJ2-4; d_gene: TRBD1; v_gene: TRBV10-3; CDR3nt: TGTGCCATCAGCCCGGGACAGACACTAGCCAAAAACATTCAGTACTTC; CDR3aa: CAISPGQTLAKNIQYF
abundance: NA; j_gene: TRBJ1-4; d_gene: TRBD1; v_gene: TRBV10-3; CDR3nt: TGTGCCATCAGTGATCCGGACAGGATGCCGGAAAAACTGTTTTTT; CDR3aa: CAISDPDRMPEKLFF
abundance: NA; j_gene: TRBJ1-5; d_gene: NA; v_gene: TRBV2; CDR3nt: TGTGCCAGCAGTGTCCGGGACAACTACAATCAGCCCCAGCATTTT; CDR3aa: CASSVRDNYNQPQHF
abundance: NA; j_gene: TRBJ2-1; d_gene: TRBD2; v_gene: TRBV5-1; CDR3nt: TGCGCCAGCAGCTTGGGGACTAGCGGGAGGTCTGAGCAGTTCTTC; CDR3aa: CASSLGTSGRSEQFF
abundance: NA; j_gene: TRBJ2-1; d_gene: TRBD2; v_gene: TRBV5-5; CDR3nt: TGTGCCAGCAGCTTAGGACTAGCGGGAGGTGGGCAGTTCTTC; CDR3aa: CASSLGLAGGGQFF
abundance: NA; j_gene: TRBJ1-1; d_gene: NA; v_gene: TRBV7-2; CDR3nt: TGTGCCAGCAGCTTAAGACCGACAGGTTTGAACACTGAAGCTTTCTTT; CDR3aa: CASSLRPTGLNTEAFF
abundance: NA; j_gene: TRBJ2-3; d_gene: TRBD2; v_gene: TRBV10-3; CDR3nt: TGTGCCATCAGTGAGAGCAGGTTCGCTAGCGGGAACTCAGATACGCAGTATTTT; CDR3aa: CAISESRFASGNSDTQYF
abundance: NA; j_gene: TRBJ2-5; d_gene: NA; v_gene: TRBV30; CDR3nt: TGTGCCTGGAGTCAAGCGGGTGGGCGGACCCAGTACTTC; CDR3aa: CAWSQAGGRTQYF
abundance: few; j_gene: TRBJ2-7; d_gene: NA; v_gene: TRBV2; CDR3nt: TGTGCCAGCAGTGGTGGTAGCCTCTCCTACGAGCAGTACTTC; CDR3aa: CASSGGSLSYEQYF
abundance: NA; j_gene: TRBJ2-1; d_gene: TRBD2; v_gene: TRBV27; CDR3nt: TGTGCCAGCCGATTGGGAGGGAGCTCCTACAATGAGCAGTTCTTC; CDR3aa: CASRLGGSSYNEQFF
abundance: once; j_gene: TRBJ1-6; d_gene: NA; v_gene: TRBV2; CDR3nt: TGTGCCAGCACGGGGGTAGGCAGATCGGTTAATTCACCCCTCCACTTT; CDR3aa: CASTGVGRSVNSPLHF
abundance: NA; j_gene: TRBJ1-1; d_gene: NA; v_gene: TRBV29-1; CDR3nt: TGCAGCGTTGGAAGGGAGGTCACTGAAGCTTTCTTT; CDR3aa: CSVGREVTEAFF
abundance: NA; j_gene: TRBJ2-7; d_gene: NA; v_gene: TRBV6-5; CDR3nt: TGTGCCAGTAGGACTACCAGCTTCTACGAGCAGTACTTC; CDR3aa: CASRTTSFYEQYF
abundance: NA; j_gene: TRBJ1-2; d_gene: NA; v_gene: TRBV5-1; CDR3nt: TGCGCCAGCAGCTTGGGTCAGGGTGAAGGCTACACCTTC; CDR3aa: CASSLGQGEGYTF
abundance: NA; j_gene: TRBJ2-2; d_gene: NA; v_gene: TRBV2; CDR3nt: TGTGCCAGCAATAACGGGGGCACCGGGGAGCTGTTTTTT; CDR3aa: CASNNGGTGELFF
abundance: once; j_gene: TRBJ1-2; d_gene: NA; v_gene: TRBV28; CDR3nt: TGTGCCAGCAGTTACGGGGTTTCTAACTATGGCTACACCTTC; CDR3aa: CASSYGVSNYGYTF
abundance: NA; j_gene: TRBJ1-4; d_gene: NA; v_gene: TRBV6-1; CDR3nt: TGTGCCAGCAGTGTAAACAGGGAAGGGGAAAAACTGTTTTTT; CDR3aa: CASSVNREGEKLFF
abundance: few; j_gene: TRBJ2-1; d_gene: TRBD2; v_gene: TRBV4-1; CDR3nt: TGCGCCAGCAGCCATGGTGTGATAGGACTAGCGGGCTCCAATGAGCAGTTCTTC; CDR3aa: CASSHGVIGLAGSNEQFF
abundance: NA; j_gene: TRBJ2-7; d_gene: TRBD1; v_gene: TRBV15; CDR3nt: TGTGCCACCAGCAGAGAGGACAGGGGAACCTACGAGCAGTACTTC; CDR3aa: CATSREDRGTYEQYF
abundance: NA; j_gene: TRBJ2-7; d_gene: TRBD1; v_gene: TRBV7-2; CDR3nt: TGTGCCAGCAGCTTGTATACAGGGGACTACGAGCAGTACTTC; CDR3aa: CASSLYTGDYEQYF
abundance: NA; j_gene: TRBJ2-3; d_gene: TRBD1; v_gene: TRBV5-1; CDR3nt: TGCGCCAGCAGCTGGACAGGGGACTACACAGATACGCAGTATTTT; CDR3aa: CASSWTGDYTDTQYF
abundance: NA; j_gene: TRBJ1-2; d_gene: NA; v_gene: TRBV18; CDR3nt: TGTGCCAGCTCACCACCGGGCGGGTATGGCTACACCTTC; CDR3aa: CASSPPGGYGYTF
abundance: NA; j_gene: TRBJ2-5; d_gene: TRBD2; v_gene: TRBV5-1; CDR3nt: TGCGCCAGCAGCTTGACAGCCTCTAGCGGGAGGGCGGAGACCCAGTACTTC; CDR3aa: CASSLTASSGRAETQYF
abundance: NA; j_gene: TRBJ2-7; d_gene: NA; v_gene: TRBV5-3; CDR3nt: TGTGCCAGAAGCTACGGACTTAGGCGGGGGCGCGAGCAGTACTTC; CDR3aa: CARSYGLRRGREQYF
abundance: NA; j_gene: TRBJ1-4; d_gene: NA; v_gene: TRBV11-1; CDR3nt: TGTGCCAGCAGCTTCACAGGGAGTGAAAAACTGTTTTTT; CDR3aa: CASSFTGSEKLFF
abundance: few; j_gene: TRBJ1-3; d_gene: NA; v_gene: TRBV7-8; CDR3nt: TGTGCCAGCAGCCACGTGGCGGTCCTCTCTGGAAACACCATATATTTT; CDR3aa: CASSHVAVLSGNTIYF
abundance: NA; j_gene: TRBJ2-1; d_gene: NA; v_gene: TRBV5-1; CDR3nt: TGCGCCAGCAGCTTGGGGTCAGGGTGGAATGAGCAGTTCTTC; CDR3aa: CASSLGSGWNEQFF
abundance: NA; j_gene: TRBJ2-2; d_gene: NA; v_gene: TRBV18; CDR3nt: TGTGCCAGCTCACGAGCGGCCCAGAACACCGGGGAGCTGTTTTTT; CDR3aa: CASSRAAQNTGELFF
abundance: few; j_gene: TRBJ2-7; d_gene: TRBD1; v_gene: TRBV7-9; CDR3nt: TGTGCCAGCAGTTACAGGGGCTACGAGCAGTACTTC; CDR3aa: CASSYRGYEQYF
abundance: NA; j_gene: TRBJ2-2; d_gene: TRBD1; v_gene: TRBV5-6; CDR3nt: TGTGCCAGCAGCTTCTTCGTCGGACAGGGTATAACCGGGGAGCTGTTTTTT; CDR3aa: CASSFFVGQGITGELFF
abundance: NA; j_gene: TRBJ2-1; d_gene: NA; v_gene: TRBV6-4; CDR3nt: TGTGCCAGCAGTGAGAGGGCGAGGCCCCAGCCGAGTGAGCAGTTCTTC; CDR3aa: CASSERARPQPSEQFF
abundance: NA; j_gene: TRBJ1-4; d_gene: NA; v_gene: TRBV6-1; CDR3nt: TGTGCCAGCAGTTCCCAGGGAACGGGGGATGAAAAACTGTTTTTT; CDR3aa: CASSSQGTGDEKLFF
abundance: NA; j_gene: TRBJ2-7; d_gene: TRBD1; v_gene: TRBV27; CDR3nt: TGTGCCAGCAGTTTACACAGGGGTAGGGACGAGCAGTACTTC; CDR3aa: CASSLHRGRDEQYF
abundance: NA; j_gene: TRBJ2-7; d_gene: NA; v_gene: TRBV12-5; CDR3nt: TGTGCTAGTGGTCTTCGGTACGAGCAGTACTTC; CDR3aa: CASGLRYEQYF
abundance: NA; j_gene: TRBJ1-2; d_gene: TRBD1; v_gene: TRBV11-2; CDR3nt: TGTGCCAGCAGCTCCTCGGACAGGGTAAAAACCTTC; CDR3aa: CASSSSDRVKTF
abundance: NA; j_gene: TRBJ2-1; d_gene: TRBD2; v_gene: TRBV6-5; CDR3nt: TGTGCCAGCAGTTACTCCAGGACTAGCGACGAATCTGAGCAGTTCTTC; CDR3aa: CASSYSRTSDESEQFF
abundance: NA; j_gene: TRBJ1-4; d_gene: TRBD1; v_gene: TRBV28; CDR3nt: TGTGCCAGCAGTTCTCACAGGGGGGGAAATGAAAAACTGTTTTTT; CDR3aa: CASSSHRGGNEKLFF
abundance: NA; j_gene: TRBJ2-3; d_gene: TRBD1; v_gene: TRBV7-9; CDR3nt: TGTGCCAGCAGACCCACAGGGGGAGGAACAGATACGCAGTATTTT; CDR3aa: CASRPTGGGTDTQYF
abundance: NA; j_gene: TRBJ2-1; d_gene: TRBD2; v_gene: TRBV14; CDR3nt: TGTGCCAGCAGCCAAATCGCTAGCGGTATATGGAATGAGCAGTTCTTC; CDR3aa: CASSQIASGIWNEQFF
abundance: NA; j_gene: TRBJ2-1; d_gene: TRBD2; v_gene: TRBV5-4; CDR3nt: TGTGCCAGCAGCTTGGCCGGCGCGGGAGGCTCCTACAATGAGCAGTTCTTC; CDR3aa: CASSLAGAGGSYNEQFF
abundance: once; j_gene: TRBJ1-2; d_gene: TRBD1; v_gene: TRBV19; CDR3nt: TGTGCCAGTAACGACGGACAGGGTGACTATGGCTACACCTTC; CDR3aa: CASNDGQGDYGYTF
abundance: NA; j_gene: TRBJ1-4; d_gene: NA; v_gene: TRBV4-1; CDR3nt: TGCGCCAGCAGCCAAGGGACAGCAACTAATGAAAAACTGTTTTTT; CDR3aa: CASSQGTATNEKLFF
abundance: few; j_gene: TRBJ1-1; d_gene: NA; v_gene: TRBV2; CDR3nt: TGTGCCAGCAGCCTACGTCCTACAGGGTTGAACACTGAAGCTTTCTTT; CDR3aa: CASSLRPTGLNTEAFF
abundance: NA; j_gene: TRBJ1-2; d_gene: TRBD1; v_gene: TRBV30; CDR3nt: TGTGCCTGGAGTCCGACAGGGAACTATGGCTACACCTTC; CDR3aa: CAWSPTGNYGYTF
abundance: NA; j_gene: TRBJ1-2; d_gene: NA; v_gene: TRBV7-2; CDR3nt: TGTGCCATCGACAGGTTCGGTAGTGGCTACACCTTC; CDR3aa: CAIDRFGSGYTF
abundance: many; j_gene: TRBJ1-5; d_gene: NA; v_gene: TRBV19; CDR3nt: TGTGCCAGTAGTCCTACAGCTTATAGCAATCAGCCCCAGCATTTT; CDR3aa: CASSPTAYSNQPQHF
abundance: NA; j_gene: TRBJ2-7; d_gene: NA; v_gene: TRBV5-6; CDR3nt: TGTGCCAGCAGCTTTAGGGGAACCTACGAGCAGTACTTC; CDR3aa: CASSFRGTYEQYF
abundance: NA; j_gene: TRBJ2-1; d_gene: TRBD1; v_gene: TRBV6-1; CDR3nt: TGTGCCAGCAGGGAGGACAGGAGCTCCTACAATGAGCAGTTCTTC; CDR3aa: CASREDRSSYNEQFF
abundance: NA; j_gene: TRBJ2-3; d_gene: NA; v_gene: TRBV29-1; CDR3nt: TGCAGCGTTGGGCCAGACACAGATACGCAGTATTTT; CDR3aa: CSVGPDTDTQYF
abundance: NA; j_gene: TRBJ2-1; d_gene: NA; v_gene: TRBV7-9; CDR3nt: TGTGCCAGCAGCTTAGATCCAGCGGTCTTCTACAATGAGCAGTTCTTC; CDR3aa: CASSLDPAVFYNEQFF